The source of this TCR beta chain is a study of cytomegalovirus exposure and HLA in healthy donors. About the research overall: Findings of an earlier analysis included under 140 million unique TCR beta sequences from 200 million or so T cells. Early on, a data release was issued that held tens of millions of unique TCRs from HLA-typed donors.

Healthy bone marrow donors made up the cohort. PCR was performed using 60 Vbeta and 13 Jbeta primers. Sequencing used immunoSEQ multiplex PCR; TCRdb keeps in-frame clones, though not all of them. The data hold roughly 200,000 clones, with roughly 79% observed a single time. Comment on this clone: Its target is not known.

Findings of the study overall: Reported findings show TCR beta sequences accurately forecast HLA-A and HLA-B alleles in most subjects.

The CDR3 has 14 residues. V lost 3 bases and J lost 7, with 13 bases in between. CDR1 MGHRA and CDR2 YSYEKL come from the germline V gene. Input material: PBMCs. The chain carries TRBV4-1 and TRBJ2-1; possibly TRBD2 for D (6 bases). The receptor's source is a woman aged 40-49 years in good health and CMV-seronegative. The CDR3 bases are TGCGCCAGCAGCCACCTGGGACTTCTTAATGAGCAGTTCTTC. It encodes CASSHLGLLNEQFF.